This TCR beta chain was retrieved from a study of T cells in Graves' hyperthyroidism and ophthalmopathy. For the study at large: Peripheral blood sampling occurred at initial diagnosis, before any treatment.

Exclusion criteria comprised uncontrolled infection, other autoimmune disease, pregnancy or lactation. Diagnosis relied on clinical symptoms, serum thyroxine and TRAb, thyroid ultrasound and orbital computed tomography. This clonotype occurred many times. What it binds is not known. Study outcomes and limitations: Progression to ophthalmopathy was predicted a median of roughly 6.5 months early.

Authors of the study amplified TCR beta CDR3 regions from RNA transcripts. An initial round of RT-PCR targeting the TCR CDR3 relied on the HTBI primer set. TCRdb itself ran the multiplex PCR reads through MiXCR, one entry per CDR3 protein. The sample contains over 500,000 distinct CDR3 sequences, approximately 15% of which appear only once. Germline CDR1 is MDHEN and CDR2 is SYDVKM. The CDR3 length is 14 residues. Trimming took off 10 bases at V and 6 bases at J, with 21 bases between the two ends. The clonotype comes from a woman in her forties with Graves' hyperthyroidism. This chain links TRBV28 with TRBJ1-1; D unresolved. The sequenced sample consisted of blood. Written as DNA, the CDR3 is TGTGCCACTGGACGGCGGGGATTTTGGGCTGAAGCTTTCTTT. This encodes CATGRRGFWAEAFF.